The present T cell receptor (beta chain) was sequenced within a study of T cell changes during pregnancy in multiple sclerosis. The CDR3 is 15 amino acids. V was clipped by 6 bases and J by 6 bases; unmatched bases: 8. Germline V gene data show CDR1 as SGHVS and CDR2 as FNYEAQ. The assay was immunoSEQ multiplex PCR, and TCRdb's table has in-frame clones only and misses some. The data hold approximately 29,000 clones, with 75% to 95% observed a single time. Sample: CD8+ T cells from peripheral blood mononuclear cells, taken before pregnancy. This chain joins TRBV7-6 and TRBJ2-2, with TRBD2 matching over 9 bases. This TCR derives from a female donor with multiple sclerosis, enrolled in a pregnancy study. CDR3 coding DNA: TGTGCCAGCAGTCCAACGGCGGGAGGGGCCGGGGAGCTGTTTTTT. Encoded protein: CASSPTAGGAGELFF. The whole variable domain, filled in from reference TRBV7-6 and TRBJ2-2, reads GAGVSQSPRYKVTKRGQDVALRCDPISGHVSLYWYRQALGQGPEFLTYFNYEAQQDKSGLPNDRFSAERPEGSISTLTIQRTEQRDSAMYRCASSPTAGGAGELFFGEGSRLTVL.